The 21 T cell receptor beta chains in this list originate from one sample, sequenced in a study of cytomegalovirus exposure and HLA in healthy donors. The study ran its PCR with 60 Vbeta and 13 Jbeta primers. TCRdb's table, derived via immunoSEQ multiplex PCR, lists solely in-frame clones and lacks some. This table has about 160,000 clones, 70% to 90% appearing once. Material for sequencing was PBMCs. The receptors were sampled from a woman in her thirties in good health and CMV-seropositive.

The chain uses TRBV7-8 and TRBJ1-2; D not resolved. The CDR3 length is 15 residues. Looked up from germline, CDR1 is SGHVS and CDR2 is FQNEAQ. Trimming cost V 5 bases and J 0 bases, with 13 bases left between them. CDR3 amino acids: CASSPNRGPNYGYTF. CDR3 DNA: TGTGCCAGCAGCCCAAACAGAGGGCCTAACTATGGCTACACCTTC.

V gene TRBV10-3 combines with J gene TRBJ2-1, with TRBD2 matching 7 bases. V was pared by 6 bases and J by 1 base, with 6 bases of the junction left unmatched. The germline gives CDR1 ENHRY, CDR2 SYGVKD. The CDR3 has 15 residues. The CDR3 DNA sequence: TGTGCCATCAGGCCCTCGGGGGGTTCCTACAATGAGCAGTTCTTC. Translation: CAIRPSGGSYNEQFF.

The CDR3 region is CATSRDRGLLGEQYF. CDR3 coding DNA: TGTGCCACCAGCAGAGATCGGGGACTCTTGGGCGAGCAGTACTTC. This chain connects TRBV15 to TRBJ2-7, with D perhaps matching TRBD2 (6 bases). Germline CDR1 LNHNV, CDR2 YYDKDF (reference sequence). This CDR3 has 15 amino acids. Trimming shortened V by 0 bases and J by 6 bases, and 15 bases separated the two germline ends.

The chain uses TRBV5-1 and TRBJ1-2, with 12 bases identical to TRBD1. The CDR3 is 15 residues long. V lost 0 bases, J lost 7 bases, and 4 bases stayed unmatched. Germline V gene lookup returns CDR1 SGHRS and CDR2 YFSETQ. CDR3 in DNA: TGCGCCAGCAGCTTGGTAGGGACAGGGGGCTCTGGCTACACCTTC. Its translation: CASSLVGTGGSGYTF.

The J gene is TRBJ2-6, the V gene TRBV5-6; D is perhaps TRBD2 (6 bases). CDR1 is SGHDT and CDR2 is YYEEEE in the germline V gene. The CDR3 has 19 residues. V shed 1 base and J shed 2 bases, with 19 bases lying between them. CDR3 region: CASSLIAGLSRAGANVLTF. For the CDR3, the DNA is TGTGCCAGCAGCTTGATCGCGGGACTCTCACGAGCTGGGGCCAACGTCCTGACTTTC.

This chain links TRBV7-3 with TRBJ2-1, with 9 bases aligning to TRBD2. Germline assignment: CDR1 SGHTA and CDR2 FQGTGA. The CDR3 is 14 residues long. Trimming cost V 1 base and J 7 bases; bases outside gene matches: 2. DNA for the CDR3: TGTGCCAGCAGCTTAAGCGGGGGGGCGAATGAGCAGTTCTTC. It translates to CASSLSGGANEQFF. The full variable domain, with the rest looked up from reference TRBV7-3 and TRBJ2-1, is GAGVSQTPSNKVTEKGKYVELRCDPISGHTALYWYRQSLGQGPEFLIYFQGTGAADDSGLPNDRFFAVRPEGSVSTLKIQRTERGDSAVYLCASSLSGGANEQFFGPGTRLTVL.

The chain links TRBV6-1 to TRBJ2-1; D is possibly TRBD1 (5 bases). This CDR3 is built from 13 residues. The V end lost 7 bases, the J end lost 9 bases, and 16 bases lay between the germline ends. Germline CDR1 MNHNS, CDR2 SASEGT. CDR3 in amino acids: CASKGDQGGEQFF. CDR3 DNA: TGTGCCAGCAAAGGGGATCAGGGTGGTGAGCAGTTCTTC.

V usage is TRBV7-3 and J usage is TRBJ2-1; 15 bases line up with TRBD2. This CDR3 has 19 amino acids. The germline V gene has CDR1 SGHTA and CDR2 FQGTGA. The V gene end was trimmed by 0 bases and the J gene end by 1 base; junction bases not matched to a gene: 4. The CDR3 DNA reads TGTGCCAGCAGCTTAACCGGGACTAGCGGGGGGACTTCCTACAATGAGCAGTTCTTC. Translating it yields CASSLTGTSGGTSYNEQFF.

The chain employs TRBV5-6 and TRBJ1-4; D remains ambiguous. Germline V gene sequence: CDR1 SGHDT, CDR2 YYEEEE. The CDR3 runs 15 residues. V lost 3 bases and J 3 bases, leaving 12 bases between the germline ends. This chain's CDR3 is CASSSLDGPNEKLFF. CDR3 in DNA: TGTGCCAGCAGCTCCCTCGATGGGCCTAATGAAAAACTGTTTTTT.

This clone was picked up a small number of times. V gene TRBV2 combines with J gene TRBJ1-2, with D perhaps TRBD1 (6 bases). The CDR3 is made up of 13 amino acids. Per the germline V gene, CDR1 is SNHLY and CDR2 is FYNNEI. Trimming took off 7 bases at V and 0 bases at J, with 9 bases between the two ends. For the CDR3, the DNA is TGTGCCAGCAAAAAGGGGGCTAACTATGGCTACACCTTC. Its translation is CASKKGANYGYTF. Full variable domain (outside the CDR3, taken from reference TRBV2 and TRBJ1-2): EPEVTQTPSHQVTQMGQEVILRCVPISNHLYFYWYRQILGQKVEFLVSFYNNEISEKSEIFDDQFSVERPDGSNFTLKIRSTKLEDSAMYFCASKKGANYGYTFGSGTRLTVV.

This clone was seen only a few times. The V gene is TRBV4-3, the J gene TRBJ2-3, with TRBD2 as a possible D gene (5 bases). Deletions cut 0 bases from V and 0 bases from J, with 7 bases between. This CDR3 contains 15 residues. Germline loops: CDR1 LGHNA, CDR2 YSLEER. Here the CDR3 DNA reads TGCGCCAGCAGCCAAGACTGGACTAGCACAGATACGCAGTATTTT. Translating it yields CASSQDWTSTDTQYF.

J is TRBJ2-5 and V is TRBV5-1; D is undetermined. The DNA end lines up better with TRBJ2-7; the J call may be wrong. Germline V gene sequence: CDR1 SGHRS, CDR2 YFSETQ. The CDR3 runs to 14 residues. CDR3 sequence reads: CASSFRVASYEQYF. CDR3 nucleotides: TGCGCCAGCAGCTTTCGGGTGGCCTCCTACGAGCAGTACTTC.

J is TRBJ1-2 and V is TRBV27; 7 bases fit TRBD1. This CDR3 is 14 amino acids long. Trimming cost V 3 bases and J 8 bases; bases outside gene matches: 9. Germline values: CDR1 MNHEY, CDR2 SMNVEV (reference sequence). The CDR3 sequence: CASSFTTGLGGYTF. CDR3 bases: TGTGCCAGCAGTTTTACGACAGGGTTGGGCGGCTACACCTTC.

The V call is TRBV10-2, the J call TRBJ1-2; maybe TRBD1 (6 bases). The CDR3 is made up of 13 amino acids. V was trimmed by 3 bases and J by 6 bases, leaving 11 bases between them. The germline V gene encodes CDR1 WSHSY and CDR2 SAAADI. Here the CDR3 reads CASSEQGLHGYTF. The DNA of the CDR3 is TGCGCCAGCAGTGAACAGGGATTACATGGCTACACCTTC.

The V gene is TRBV28, the J gene TRBJ1-5; D is possibly TRBD1 (5 bases). Looked up from germline, CDR1 is MDHEN and CDR2 is SYDVKM. V lost 6 bases, J lost 1 base, and 19 bases lay in between. The CDR3 runs 17 residues. Written as DNA, the CDR3 is TGTGCCAGCAGACCCGCTCTCAGGGTAATCAGCAATCAGCCCCAGCATTTT. This translates into CASRPALRVISNQPQHF.

The gene calls are TRBV5-4 and TRBJ2-1, with 10 bases identical to TRBD1. The germline gives CDR1 SGHNT, CDR2 YYREEE (reference sequence). This CDR3 has 15 residues. Losses at the gene ends were 2 bases for V and 2 bases for J; bases not matched to a gene: 1. Here the CDR3 reads CASSFGQGAYNEQFF. CDR3 nucleotides: TGTGCCAGCAGCTTCGGACAGGGGGCCTACAATGAGCAGTTCTTC.

The CDR3 DNA reads TGTGCCAGCAGCTTAGCCTCCACCCCCCCCGGGGAGACCCAGTACTTC. As protein: CASSLASTPPGETQYF. V usage is TRBV7-2 and J usage is TRBJ2-5, with no clear D. V gave up 0 bases and J gave up 5 bases, with 16 bases separating them. CDR1 SGHTA and CDR2 FQGNSA come from the germline V gene. The CDR3 contains 16 residues.

The chain recombines TRBV19 with TRBJ1-2; 7 bases fit TRBD1. Per the germline V gene, CDR1 is LNHDA and CDR2 is SQIVND (reference sequence). After removal of 6 bases from V and 8 bases from J, the junction contained 6 bases not matched to a gene. The CDR3 consists of 12 residues. The CDR3 DNA reads as TGTGCCAGTAGCCCTAGGGGGCACGGCTACACCTTC. This codes for CASSPRGHGYTF.

The rearrangement uses TRBV7-2 and TRBJ2-3, with TRBD2 matching over 9 bases. This CDR3 spans 17 amino acids. CDR1 is SGHTA, CDR2 FQGNSA, per germline. V trimming: 3 bases; J trimming: 1 base; junction bases outside the gene matches: 8. The CDR3 spells CASSLGFGGGGTDTQYF. CDR3 DNA sequence: TGTGCCAGCAGCTTGGGCTTCGGCGGGGGGGGCACAGATACGCAGTATTTT.

The V gene is TRBV6-1, the J gene TRBJ2-5; possibly TRBD2 for D (6 bases). The CDR3 extends over 16 amino acids. The V gene's germline CDR1 is MNHNS and CDR2 SASEGT. The V end was cut by 2 bases, the J end by 11 bases, with 24 bases between. CDR3 DNA sequence: TGTGCCAGCAGTGAAAAAGCGGCACTAAACCTCCGGGGGCAGTACTTC. Protein product: CASSEKAALNLRGQYF.

J is TRBJ2-1 and V is TRBV19, with D unclear. Trimming took off 5 bases at V and 0 bases at J, with 11 bases between the two ends. CDR3 length: 15 residues. CDR1 is LNHDA, CDR2 SQIVND, per germline (reference sequence). The CDR3 loop is CASSAQAISYNEQFF. In DNA form, the CDR3 reads TGTGCCAGTAGTGCGCAGGCCATCTCCTACAATGAGCAGTTCTTC.